This entry features one T cell receptor beta chain sequence. Its antigen target is currently unknown. No base quality values were provided; no much bigger clone lies one nucleotide off. Synthesis of TCR cDNA relied on 5'RACE template switching, a step that introduced a universal primer site along with unique molecular identifiers. cDNA synthesis was primed from both the TCR alpha and TCR beta constant segments. Libraries were amplified in two PCR steps, with sample barcodes and sequencing adapters added in the second step. Sequencing of libraries was performed on Illumina HiSeq 2500 (2x100 bp) or NovaSeq (2x150 bp). In the source study's methods: Reads were demultiplexed and collapsed into UMI consensus sequences with MIGEC, and V(D)J alignment was performed with MiXCR. Vaccine-responding clonotypes were defined with edgeR using replicate PBMC samples, requiring FDR below 0.01 and a log2 fold change above 5 up to day 15. CD4 or CD8 identity was assigned to each bulk clonotype according to whether the clonotype was present at higher abundance in the sequenced CD4 repertoire or the sequenced CD8 repertoire. Using fastp at Q25 and MiXCR, TCRdb reprocessed the public reads and kept productive beta chains. For every CDR3 protein sequence, its rows merge into one entry that carries the most common genes and DNA. The V and J calls were not made by the authors but by TCRdb's processing. This sample comprises approximately 350,000 distinct CDR3 sequences, roughly 12% of them detected only once. The biggest ten clones account for about 17% of the sample.

These data come from a study of T cells after yellow fever vaccination (dated by TCRdb to the late 2010s). With regard to the full study: Libraries from fractions with low cell numbers were prepared with the SMART-Seq v4 Ultra Low Input RNA kit. Blood samples were taken at several timepoints before and after primary and secondary immunization, and bulk PBMC replicates and cell subsets were isolated. To follow T-cell clones before and after primary and booster YFV17D yellow fever vaccination, bulk TCR alpha and beta repertoires were sequenced over time. Two healthy male donors made up the cohort, one aged 18 to 29 years and the other aged 30 to 40 years. General study outcomes and caveats: Most clones expanded after primary vaccination were re-detected after the booster (around 96% of CD4 and about 88% of CD8), suggesting broad memory maintenance. Computational filtering was needed because FACS-sorted repertoires could contain abundant contaminating clonotypes from the bulk population. Because only two donors were included in the study, the extent to which the findings can be generalized is limited. A small share of clonotypes was detected in both CD4 and CD8 compartments, with the overlap likely arising from convergent recombination. The secondary T-cell response was weaker than the primary response but faster, peaking on day 5 instead of day 15.

A distance of 16 bases separates the germline ends of V and J, which lose 5 bases and 7 bases respectively. The CDR3, from cysteine to phenylalanine, totals 14 residues. The DNA shown is the 42-base CDR3, in frame from base 1. The germline V gene encodes CDR1 SGHNT and CDR2 YYREEE (reference sequence). In light of the paper, this sample's treatment or condition label describes: live attenuated yellow fever vaccine strain. At each blood-draw timepoint, two biological replicates of bulk PBMCs were collected. A standard Ficoll-Paque protocol was used to isolate PBMCs from peripheral blood. TriZol was used to extract RNA from bulk PBMCs, CD4 and CD8 fractions, and dextramer-positive and dextramer-negative fractions.

This specimen consisted of PBMCs, obtained on the day of the first yellow fever vaccination. This TCR was recovered from a man aged 18 to 30 who received the YFV17D yellow fever vaccine. In this chain, TRBV5-4 is recombined with TRBJ2-4; the D gene may be TRBD1 or TRBD2, since each aligns over 5 bases. The sequence in DNA is TGTGCCAGCAGTCCTCGAGGGGTCGAGAACATTCAGTACTTC. This translates into CASSPRGVENIQYF.